Sequencing of this TCR beta chain was carried out in a study of vaccination and CD4 T cells after COVID-19. Study-level background: Overlapping SARS-CoV-2, HCoV-NL63, HCoV-OC43 and HCoV-229E spike peptides stimulated the cells.

The CDR3 extends over 14 amino acids. Germline V gene sequence: CDR1 LNHDA, CDR2 SQIVND (reference sequence). The J segment lost 10 bases and the V segment lost 6 bases, leaving 8 bases of the junction unmatched. This clonotype was observed a few times. Antigen: not known. Cultured CD4+ T cells had their DNA profiled by the Oncomine TCR Beta short-read assay. One entry per CDR3 protein results from TCRdb running MiXCR on the PCR reads. The table lists 15,000 to 19,000 distinct CDR3 sequences, about 39% of them singletons. The sample's treatment: approximately nine-day PBMC culture with coronavirus spike peptide pools or control peptides (ViraFEST assay).

The starting material was CD4+ T cells from blood, cultured in vitro, obtained before SARS-CoV-2 vaccination. The receptor comes from a human donor who had recovered from COVID-19. The rearrangement uses TRBV19 and TRBJ1-6; 8 nucleotides line up with TRBD1. As DNA, the CDR3 is TGTGCCAGTAGGAGTACAGGGGGAACCTCACCCCTCCACTTT. It codes for CASRSTGGTSPLHF.